The 18 T cell receptor beta chains below all came from one sample that was sequenced in a study of OX40 agonist ivuxolimab in advanced cancers. Measured with immunoSEQ multiplex PCR; TCRdb has only the in-frame clones, and not every one. The sample carries about 72,000 clones, 75% to 90% recorded once. Sequencing was performed on CD4+ or CD8+ T cells sorted from blood, taken in a trial of the OX40 agonist ivuxolimab. The receptors were gathered from an adult with an advanced solid tumor such as melanoma, head and neck, liver or kidney cancer.

The CDR3 nucleotides are TGTGCCTGGAGTGTACGGGGCAGGGACCAAGAGACCCAGTACTTC. It is translated as CAWSVRGRDQETQYF. The chain links TRBV30 to TRBJ2-5, with D perhaps matching TRBD1 or TRBD2 (5 bases each). This CDR3 spans 15 amino acids. From germline, CDR1 is GTSNPN and CDR2 SVGIG (reference sequence). The V gene lost 0 bases and the J gene lost 0 bases, with 11 bases spanning the gap.

The gene calls are TRBV6-1 and TRBJ1-4, with TRBD1 matching 8 bases. This CDR3 spans 14 amino acids. The germline V gene has CDR1 MNHNS and CDR2 SASEGT. V gave up 6 bases and J gave up 0 bases; unmatched junction bases: 0. The CDR3 DNA reads TGTGCCAGCAGGGACAGGGCAACTAATGAAAAACTGTTTTTT. This codes for CASRDRATNEKLFF.

The J gene is TRBJ1-5, the V gene TRBV28, with D unresolved. The CDR3 contains 12 residues. Germline V gene sequence: CDR1 MDHEN, CDR2 SYDVKM. The ends were cut back, 3 bases at V and 6 bases at J, with 6 bases in the middle. The DNA of the CDR3 is TGTGCCAGCAGTTTGAATGTTCAGCCCCAGCATTTT. Protein product: CASSLNVQPQHF.

The gene calls are TRBV4-1 and TRBJ2-2; perhaps TRBD1 as D (6 bases). CDR1 MGHRA and CDR2 YSYEKL come from the germline V gene. V was cut by 8 bases and J by 4 bases, with 17 bases left in between. This CDR3 spans 15 amino acids. In DNA, the CDR3 is TGCGCCAGCTCCCCCGGGGACACAACCACCGGGGAGCTGTTTTTT. It yields the protein CASSPGDTTTGELFF.

The gene calls are TRBV28 and TRBJ1-4; possibly TRBD1 for D (6 bases). CDR1 MDHEN and CDR2 SYDVKM come from the germline V gene. V was shortened by 3 bases and J by 4 bases, with 12 bases between the two germline ends. CDR3 size: 15 residues. The CDR3 nucleotides read TGTGCCAGCAGTTTGGCAGGGGCGAATAATGAAAAACTGTTTTTT. Its protein is CASSLAGANNEKLFF. Supplemented by reference TRBV28 and TRBJ1-4, the full variable domain reads DVKVTQSSRYLVKRTGEKVFLECVQDMDHENMFWYRQDPGLGLRLIYFSYDVKMKEKGDIPEGYSVSREKKERFSLILESASTNQTSMYLCASSLAGANNEKLFFGSGTQLSVL.

The chain recombines TRBV6-5 with TRBJ1-1; no clear D. Germline CDR1 is MNHEY and CDR2 is SVGAGI. Between the trimmed V and J ends, which lost 7 bases and 1 base, there was a span of 10 bases. The CDR3 extends over 13 amino acids. The CDR3 nucleotides read TGTGCCAGCACCCCCCGGCAGAACACTGAAGCTTTCTTT. The encoded protein is CASTPRQNTEAFF.

This rearrangement joins TRBV19 to TRBJ1-5; the D is unclear. Trimming took off 4 bases at V and 2 bases at J, with 9 bases between the two ends. CDR3 length equals 14 residues. Germline CDR1 is LNHDA and CDR2 is SQIVND (reference sequence). The CDR3 loop reads CASSSRGGNQPQHF. CDR3 coding DNA: TGTGCCAGTAGTAGCCGTGGGGGCAATCAGCCCCAGCATTTT.

This clone was counted once. The chain joins TRBV18 to TRBJ2-3; 8 nucleotides match TRBD2. Germline CDR1 reads KGHSH; CDR2 reads LQKENI. The CDR3 length is 17 residues. V gave up 2 bases and J gave up 1 base; unmatched junction bases: 8. CDR3: CASSPGSPGGGTDTQYF. The CDR3 nucleotides read TGTGCCAGCTCACCAGGGAGTCCGGGAGGGGGCACAGATACGCAGTATTTT. Full variable domain (rest looked up from reference TRBV18 and TRBJ2-3): NAGVMQNPRHLVRRRGQEARLRCSPMKGHSHVYWYRQLPEEGLKFMVYLQKENIIDESGMPKERFSAEFPKEGPSILRIQQVVRGDSAAYFCASSPGSPGGGTDTQYFGPGTRLTVL.

The chain employs TRBV5-5 and TRBJ2-1; D uncertain. This CDR3 has 11 residues. Between the trimmed V and J ends, which lost 3 bases and 7 bases, there was a span of 5 bases. Germline loops: CDR1 SGHKS, CDR2 YYEKEE (reference sequence). The CDR3 protein is CASSYSNEQFF. The CDR3, as DNA: TGTGCCAGCAGCTATTCGAATGAGCAGTTCTTC.

V gene TRBV28 combines with J gene TRBJ2-3; 15 bases line up with TRBD2. Germline V gene lookup returns CDR1 MDHEN and CDR2 SYDVKM. V was pared by 5 bases and J by 7 bases, with 10 bases of the junction left unmatched. This CDR3 is 17 amino acids long. For the CDR3, the DNA is TGTGCCAGCAGTCCTCCCGGACTAGCGGGGGGGCCAAATACGCAGTATTTT. Residues: CASSPPGLAGGPNTQYF.

The chain links TRBV10-2 to TRBJ2-7, with D perhaps given as TRBD1 or TRBD2 (5 bases each). CDR3 length: 15 amino acids. V was cut by 6 bases and J by 1 base, with 16 bases left in between. Germline V gives CDR1 WSHSY, CDR2 SAAADI. Written as DNA, the CDR3 is TGCGCCAGCAGCGCCGGGCCGAGGGGATCCTACGAGCAGTACTTC. Translation gives CASSAGPRGSYEQYF.

This rearrangement joins TRBV9 to TRBJ2-1, with 11 bases aligning to TRBD2. This CDR3 spans 15 amino acids. V trimming: 4 bases; J trimming: 9 bases; junction bases outside the gene matches: 9. Germline lookup yields CDR1 SGDLS and CDR2 YYNGEE. CDR3 protein: CASSPGLAVRGEQFF. CDR3 nucleotide sequence: TGTGCCAGCAGCCCGGGACTAGCGGTTAGGGGTGAGCAGTTCTTC.

This clone has only a few counts. The chain employs TRBV4-1 and TRBJ2-7; no reliable D call. The germline gives CDR1 MGHRA, CDR2 YSYEKL. Trimming shortened V by 5 bases and J by 4 bases, and 6 bases separated the two germline ends. CDR3 length equals 11 residues. CDR3 sequence reads: CASSGSYEQYF. The DNA for the CDR3 is TGCGCCAGCAGCGGGTCGTACGAGCAGTACTTC.

The chain's CDR3 is CASGFTRTEAFF. Written as DNA, the CDR3 is TGTGCCAGCGGCTTCACTCGCACTGAAGCTTTCTTT. The chain employs TRBV27 and TRBJ1-1; the D is unclear. The CDR3 contains 12 residues. The V end lost 8 bases, the J end lost 4 bases, and 11 bases lay between the germline ends. CDR1 and CDR2 (germline): MNHEY, SMNVEV (reference sequence).

This clone was seen once. This chain joins TRBV9 and TRBJ2-4; TRBD2 matches at 7 bases. The length of the CDR3 is 16 residues. Looked up from germline, CDR1 is SGDLS and CDR2 is YYNGEE. With 0 bases clipped from V and 6 bases from J, the junction kept 9 bases outside the gene matches. This CDR3 is CASSVAGGGVGNIQYF. The CDR3 coding sequence is TGTGCCAGCAGCGTAGCGGGAGGAGGGGTGGGAAACATTCAGTACTTC.

The chain has TRBV19 and TRBJ1-5; D is undetermined. Trimming took off 0 bases at V and 8 bases at J, with 8 bases between the two ends. CDR3 length: 13 amino acids. Germline lookup yields CDR1 LNHDA and CDR2 SQIVND (reference sequence). The CDR3 nucleotides are TGTGCCAGTAGTATAGATCGGGGAAAGCCCCAGCATTTT. Its protein is CASSIDRGKPQHF. Together with reference TRBV19 and TRBJ1-5, the CDR3 gives the full variable domain: DGGITQSPKYLFRKEGQNVTLSCEQNLNHDAMYWYRQDPGQGLRLIYYSQIVNDFQKGDIAEGYSVSREKKESFPLTVTSAQKNPTAFYLCASSIDRGKPQHFGDGTRLSIL.

The chain links TRBV5-1 to TRBJ2-1, with a weak D call TRBD1 (6 bases). In germline, CDR1 is SGHRS, CDR2 YFSETQ. Deletions cut 1 base from V and 0 bases from J, with 8 bases between. The CDR3 length is 15 residues. CDR3 region: CASSLNRVSYNEQFF. CDR3 in DNA: TGCGCCAGCAGCTTGAACAGGGTCTCCTACAATGAGCAGTTCTTC.

This sequence joins TRBV10-2 and TRBJ1-6; TRBD1 matches 10 bases. V lost 7 bases, J lost 10 bases, and 7 bases stayed unmatched. Germline CDR1 and CDR2: WSHSY and SAAADI. CDR3 size: 14 residues. The CDR3 loop is CASNQGTGASPLHF. The CDR3 DNA reads TGCGCCAGCAACCAAGGGACAGGGGCCTCACCCCTCCACTTT.